This T cell receptor beta chain was sequenced in a study of response to subunit inactivated influenza vaccine. Findings and caveats of the study: After each seasonal influenza vaccination, few new T cells are recruited, the authors suggested.

With regard to this clonotype: As yet, its antigen is unknown.

Germline V gene sequence: CDR1 SGHVS, CDR2 FQNEAQ. The CDR3 is 15 residues long. Trimming removed 5 bases at V and 0 bases at J, with 14 bases between. TCRdb ran MiXCR on the RT-PCR reads and lists one entry per CDR3 protein. The repertoire includes roughly 570,000 distinct CDR3 sequences, 13% to 15% of them detected once, and 11% sits in the top ten. V and J are TRBV7-8 and TRBJ2-7, with D perhaps TRBD2 (7 bases). Sequencing used PBMCs from blood, obtained 11 to 12 days after vaccination. The receptor's source is a man aged 50-59 years who received an inactivated influenza vaccine. CDR3 protein: CASSPLGGVSYEQYF. The CDR3 coding sequence is TGTGCCAGCAGCCCTCTAGGGGGGGTCTCCTACGAGCAGTACTTC.